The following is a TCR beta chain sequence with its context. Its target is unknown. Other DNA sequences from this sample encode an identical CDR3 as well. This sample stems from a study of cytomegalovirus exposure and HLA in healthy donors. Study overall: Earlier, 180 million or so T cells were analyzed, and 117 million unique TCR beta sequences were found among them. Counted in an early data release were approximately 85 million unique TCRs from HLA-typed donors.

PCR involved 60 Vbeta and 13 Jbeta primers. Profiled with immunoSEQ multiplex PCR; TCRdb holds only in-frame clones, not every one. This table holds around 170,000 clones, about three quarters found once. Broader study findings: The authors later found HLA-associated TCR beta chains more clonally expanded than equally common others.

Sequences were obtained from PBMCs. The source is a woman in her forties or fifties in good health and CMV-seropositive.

The CDR3 loop is CASSVTGGGETQYF. The DNA for the CDR3 is TGTGCCAGCAGCGTGACGGGGGGAGGGGAGACCCAGTACTTC. The V and J genes are TRBV9 and TRBJ2-5; 7 bases match TRBD2. In germline, CDR1 is SGDLS, CDR2 YYNGEE. With 2 bases clipped from V and 5 bases from J, the junction kept 6 bases outside the gene matches. This CDR3 is built from 14 residues.